Sequencing of this TCR beta chain was carried out in a study of tumor-infiltrating lymphocytes in primary liver carcinoma. The wider study: These patients were men and women whose ages were 30 to 69 years. All lesions had stage T1-T3 N0M0 and 4.2 to 10 cm widths. Every sample contained roughly 3.65 to 7.13 million productive TCRbeta reads, and these numbers were similar from one tissue type to another.

Total RNA amounting to around 530 ng was the source from which TCR beta cDNA was made with a constant-region primer. Three nested multiplex PCR rounds, a slightly modified ARM-PCR method, built the TCR beta libraries. Both of the initial two PCR rounds ran for roughly 11 cycles and employed TRBV1-TRBV30 forward primers alongside a C-beta reverse primer. TCRdb re-called the multiplex PCR reads with MiXCR, one entry per CDR3 protein. The table lists about 330,000 distinct CDR3 sequences, roughly 61% of them singletons. In addition to blood RNA drawn from unsorted whole blood, germline DNA was extracted. HBV chronically infected the treatment-naive patients. Of note for this clonotype: One end of the junction is discordant with germline, which a read error may explain.

CDR1 and CDR2 (germline): MNHEY, SVGAGI. This CDR3 is built from 14 residues. This sequence originates from a man in his forties with primary liver carcinoma and hepatitis B virus infection. The sample comprised peripheral blood. The V call is TRBV6-5, the J call TRBJ2-7, with 10 nucleotides matching TRBD1. CDR3 in DNA: TGTGCCAACAGTTGGGGACAGGGGACCTACGAGCAGTACTTC. Protein sequence: CANSWGQGTYEQYF.